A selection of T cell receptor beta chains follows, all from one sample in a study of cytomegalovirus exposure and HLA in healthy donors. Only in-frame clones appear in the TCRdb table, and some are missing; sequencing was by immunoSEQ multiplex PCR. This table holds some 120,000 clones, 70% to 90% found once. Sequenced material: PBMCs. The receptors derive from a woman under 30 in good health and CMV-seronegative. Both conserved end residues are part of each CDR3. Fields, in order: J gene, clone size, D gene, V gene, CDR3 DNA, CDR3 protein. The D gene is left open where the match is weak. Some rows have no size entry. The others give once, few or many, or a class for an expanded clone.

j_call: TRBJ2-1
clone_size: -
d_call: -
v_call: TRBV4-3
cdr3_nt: TGCGCCAGCAGCCACCGGGATACTCCTTACAATGAGCAGTTCTTC
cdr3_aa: CASSHRDTPYNEQFF

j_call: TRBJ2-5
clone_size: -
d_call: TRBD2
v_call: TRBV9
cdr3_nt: TGTGCCAGCAGCGTAGTACCCAGCGGGGGGGCCGAGACCCAGTACTTC
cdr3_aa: CASSVVPSGGAETQYF

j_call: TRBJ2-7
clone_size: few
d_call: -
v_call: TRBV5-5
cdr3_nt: TGTGCCAGCAGCTTGGGGCAGGGGTCCTACGAGCAGTACTTC
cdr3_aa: CASSLGQGSYEQYF

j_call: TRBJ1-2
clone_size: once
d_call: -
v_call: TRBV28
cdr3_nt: TGTGCCAGCAGCCCCTTCGGGTGGGGGCTCCAGAACTATGGCTACACCTTC
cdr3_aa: CASSPFGWGLQNYGYTF

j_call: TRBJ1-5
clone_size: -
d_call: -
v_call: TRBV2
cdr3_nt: TGTGCCAGCAGCCCCGGGAATCTTAATCAGCCCCAGCATTTT
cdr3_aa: CASSPGNLNQPQHF

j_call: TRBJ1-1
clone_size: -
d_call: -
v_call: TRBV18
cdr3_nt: TGTGCCAGCTCACCTGGCGGGAACACTGAAGCTTTCTTT
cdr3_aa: CASSPGGNTEAFF

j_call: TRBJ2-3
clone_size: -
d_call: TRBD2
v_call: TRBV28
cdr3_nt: TGTGCCAGCAGTTTGACTAGCGGGACCCCTAGCACAGATACGCAGTATTTT
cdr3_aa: CASSLTSGTPSTDTQYF

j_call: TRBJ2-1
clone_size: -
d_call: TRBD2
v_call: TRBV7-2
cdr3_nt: TGTGCCAGCAGCTTAGGAGGCGGGAGGGCCCGCAATGAGCAGTTCTTC
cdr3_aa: CASSLGGGRARNEQFF

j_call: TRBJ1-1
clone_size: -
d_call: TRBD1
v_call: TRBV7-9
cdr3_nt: TGTGCCAGCAGGCTACAGGGGGCTACGAACACTGAAGCTTTCTTT
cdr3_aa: CASRLQGATNTEAFF

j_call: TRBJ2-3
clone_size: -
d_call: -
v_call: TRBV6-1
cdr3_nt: TGTGCGTGTGGGGGGAACACAGATACGCAGTATTTT
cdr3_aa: CACGGNTDTQYF

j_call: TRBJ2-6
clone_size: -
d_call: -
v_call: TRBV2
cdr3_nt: TGTGCCAGCAACTTTGAGTCTGGGGCCAACGTCCTGACTTTC
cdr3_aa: CASNFESGANVLTF

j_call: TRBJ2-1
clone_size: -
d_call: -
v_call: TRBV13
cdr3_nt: TGTGCCAGCAGCCCTGCTGGGACTGTGTACAATGAGCAGTTCTTC
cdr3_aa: CASSPAGTVYNEQFF

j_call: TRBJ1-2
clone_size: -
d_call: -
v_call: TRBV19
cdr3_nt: TGTGCCAGTAGTATTCAACAGGGAGTTGGCTACACCTTC
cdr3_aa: CASSIQQGVGYTF

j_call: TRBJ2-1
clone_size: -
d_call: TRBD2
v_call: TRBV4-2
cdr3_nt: TGTGCCAGCTCCCGGACTAGCGGGAGCTATGAGCAGTTCTTC
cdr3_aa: CASSRTSGSYEQFF

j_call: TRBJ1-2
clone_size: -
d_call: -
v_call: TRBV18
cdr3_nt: TGTGCCAGCTCACCGGATGGACTCTTGAACTATGGCTACACCTTC
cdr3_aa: CASSPDGLLNYGYTF

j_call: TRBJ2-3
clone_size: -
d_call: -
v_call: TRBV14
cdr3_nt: TGTGCCAGCAGCCACCTGGGACTCCTACAAAGGGATACGCAGTATTTT
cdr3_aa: CASSHLGLLQRDTQYF

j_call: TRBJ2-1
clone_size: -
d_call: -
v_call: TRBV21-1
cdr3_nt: TGTGCCAGCAGCAAATTCGCGGGGGGGCGCAATGAGCAGTTCTTC
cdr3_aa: CASSKFAGGRNEQFF

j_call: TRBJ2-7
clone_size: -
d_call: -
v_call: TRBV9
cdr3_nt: TGTGCCAGCAGCGCCACCGGGGGGCAGTACTTC
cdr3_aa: CASSATGGQYF

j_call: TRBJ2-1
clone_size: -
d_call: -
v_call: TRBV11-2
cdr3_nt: TGTGCCAGCAGCTTACCCCGCGGTGGCCTAGGCGCGATCAATGAGCAGTTCTTC
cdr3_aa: CASSLPRGGLGAINEQFF

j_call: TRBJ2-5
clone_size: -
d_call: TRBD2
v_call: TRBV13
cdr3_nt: TGTGCCAGCAGCTCGCGACTAGCGGGAGGCTCTGGAGAGACCCAGTACTTC
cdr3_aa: CASSSRLAGGSGETQYF

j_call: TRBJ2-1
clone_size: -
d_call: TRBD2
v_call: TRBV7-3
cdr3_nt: TGTGCCAGCAGTCTCGGGACTACTGCAGATGAGCAGTTCTTC
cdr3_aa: CASSLGTTADEQFF

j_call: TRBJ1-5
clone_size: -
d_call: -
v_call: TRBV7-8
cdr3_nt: TGTGCCAGCAGCTTAAAGAGGGTCAATAGCAATCAGCCCCAGCATTTT
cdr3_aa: CASSLKRVNSNQPQHF

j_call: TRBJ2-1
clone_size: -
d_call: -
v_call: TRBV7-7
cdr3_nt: TGTGCTAGCAGCTCGACTAGTGGCCCAACCAATGAGCAGTTCTTC
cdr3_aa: CASSSTSGPTNEQFF

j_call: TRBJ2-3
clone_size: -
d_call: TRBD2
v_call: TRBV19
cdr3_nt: TGTGCCAGTAGTATCGGACTAGTTGCGACAGATACGCAGTATTTT
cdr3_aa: CASSIGLVATDTQYF